This passage covers 23 T cell receptor beta chains from one sample sequenced in a study of cytotoxic CD8 clonotypes in ibrutinib-treated CLL (dated by TCRdb to the early 2020s). Receptor libraries were prepared by the immunoSEQ multiplex PCR assay. The source is immuneACCESS, and TCRdb retained only in-frame sequences with V and J called. Part of the clones is not carried over; for the studies checked, unresolved V genes explain less than half of this, and the remainder is unexplained. This sample gives roughly 70,000 clones in total; more than 70% of them show up just once. The ten largest clonotypes hold roughly 7.1% of the sample. The time point tag for this specimen amounts to: progressive disease on ibrutinib. The sample here was PBMCs, taken at disease progression, from a patient treated with ibrutinib. These receptors were collected from a human donor with chronic lymphocytic leukemia.

The chain is built from TRBV28 and TRBJ2-1; TRBD2 matches at 7 bases. V lost 7 bases and J lost 6; bases outside the gene matches: 12. Looked up from germline, CDR1 is MDHEN and CDR2 is SYDVKM. The CDR3 has 15 residues. The chain's CDR3 is CASTVGGGFTNEQFF. The CDR3 DNA reads as TGTGCCAGCACCGTGGGGGGGGGATTTACCAATGAGCAGTTCTTC.

CDR3 coding DNA: TGTGCCAGCAGTTTAAGGACAGGGGGTTTTTACGAGCAGTACTTC. Its protein product is CASSLRTGGFYEQYF. The chain recombines TRBV27 with TRBJ2-7, with 10 bases aligning to TRBD1. CDR1 and CDR2 (germline): MNHEY, SMNVEV (reference sequence). With 2 bases clipped from V and 4 bases from J, the junction kept 5 bases outside the gene matches. This CDR3 is 15 amino acids long.

The CDR3 region is CAISGRVWNEQFF. CDR3 sequence (DNA): TGTGCCATCAGCGGACGCGTTTGGAATGAGCAGTTCTTC. The rearrangement joins TRBV10-3 to TRBJ2-1; unclear D gene. The CDR3 extends over 13 amino acids. V lost 6 bases and J lost 7, with 13 bases in between. The germline V gene has CDR1 ENHRY and CDR2 SYGVKD.

The V gene is TRBV27, the J gene TRBJ1-2; D not certain. This CDR3 region has 14 residues. V lost 8 bases, J lost 0 bases, and 13 bases lay in between. Germline CDR1 reads MNHEY; CDR2 reads SMNVEV (reference sequence). The CDR3 loop reads CASRKRRTNYGYTF. CDR3 nucleotides: TGTGCCAGCCGAAAAAGACGGACTAACTATGGCTACACCTTC.

Only one count was recorded for this clone. The V call is TRBV4-1, the J call TRBJ1-5; 7 positions agree with TRBD1. The junction had 8 bases not matched to a gene; V was cut back by 0 bases and J by 6 bases. CDR3 length: 16 amino acids. The germline CDR1 and CDR2 sequences are MGHRA and YSYEKL. The CDR3 protein is CASSQDLARGVQPQHF. The CDR3 coding sequence is TGCGCCAGCAGCCAAGATTTAGCCAGGGGGGTTCAGCCCCAGCATTTT.

The rearrangement links TRBV10-3 to TRBJ2-2; no definite D call. With 10 bases removed from V and 6 bases from J, the gap between germline ends came to 9 bases. In germline, CDR1 is ENHRY, CDR2 SYGVKD. The CDR3 extends over 11 amino acids. CDR3 amino acids: CASSDAGELFF. CDR3 DNA sequence: TGTGCCAGCAGCGATGCCGGGGAGCTGTTTTTT.

This clone was seen only a few times. The J gene is TRBJ1-5, the V gene TRBV7-8; unclear D gene. V was shortened by 1 base and J by 6 bases, with 13 bases between the two germline ends. The CDR3 totals 15 residues. Per the germline V gene, CDR1 is SGHVS and CDR2 is FQNEAQ. The CDR3 is CASSLVGRLGQPQHF. CDR3 nucleotides: TGTGCCAGCAGCTTAGTCGGCCGCTTGGGTCAGCCCCAGCATTTT.

This clone was recorded only once. The chain carries TRBV7-2 and TRBJ2-7; TRBD2 aligns across 10 bases. Germline values: CDR1 SGHTA, CDR2 FQGNSA. The CDR3 contains 14 residues. With V trimmed by 3 bases and J by 6 bases, 5 bases remained unmatched. CDR3 sequence reads: CASSFGSGRSEQYF. DNA of the CDR3: TGTGCCAGCAGCTTTGGTAGCGGGAGGAGCGAGCAGTACTTC.

V gene TRBV5-1 combines with J gene TRBJ1-4, with D maybe TRBD1 (6 bases). Germline V gene sequence: CDR1 SGHRS, CDR2 YFSETQ. The CDR3 covers 15 residues. The V gene lost 0 bases and the J gene lost 3 bases, with 9 bases spanning the gap. The CDR3 protein is CASSLGQGSNEKLFF. The CDR3 coding sequence is TGCGCCAGCAGCTTGGGGCAGGGGTCTAATGAAAAACTGTTTTTT.

Here the CDR3 reads CASSLSRDLRTEAFF. For the CDR3, the DNA is TGCGCCAGCAGCTTGTCTCGGGACTTACGAACTGAAGCTTTCTTT. This chain connects TRBV5-1 to TRBJ1-1, with D perhaps TRBD1 (5 bases). CDR1 and CDR2 (germline): SGHRS, YFSETQ. The CDR3 consists of 15 residues. Trimming removed 1 base at V and 5 bases at J, with 15 bases between.

The chain carries TRBV19 and TRBJ1-6; D is possibly TRBD1 (5 bases). V gave up 3 bases and J gave up 6 bases, with 9 bases separating them. Germline CDR1 is LNHDA and CDR2 is SQIVND (reference sequence). This CDR3 is built from 14 residues. This chain's CDR3 is CASSMAGINSPLHF. The CDR3 nucleotides are TGTGCCAGTAGTATGGCAGGGATTAATTCACCCCTCCACTTT.

This chain joins TRBV30 and TRBJ2-3; 9 nucleotides align to TRBD2. V shed 3 bases and J 6 bases; nucleotides not matched to a gene: 13. The CDR3 is 16 residues long. CDR1 is GTSNPN and CDR2 is SVGIG in the germline V gene (reference sequence). The CDR3 spells CAWSRLSSGMWDTQYF. Here the CDR3 DNA reads TGTGCCTGGAGCCGCCTCTCTAGCGGGATGTGGGATACGCAGTATTTT.

The chain combines TRBV4-1 with TRBJ2-1; TRBD2 agrees at 7 bases. CDR3 length: 16 amino acids. Germline V lookup: CDR1 MGHRA, CDR2 YSYEKL. The V segment lost 2 bases and the J segment 5 bases; nucleotides outside the gene matches: 9. The CDR3 reads CASSQLRGLDHNEQFF. In DNA, the CDR3 is TGCGCCAGCAGCCAACTAAGAGGACTAGATCACAATGAGCAGTTCTTC.

The chain is built from TRBV30 and TRBJ2-7; 10 nucleotides line up with TRBD2. The germline V gene has CDR1 GTSNPN and CDR2 SVGIG (reference sequence). With 0 bases clipped from V and 2 bases from J, the junction kept 4 bases outside the gene matches. The CDR3 is made up of 15 amino acids. This CDR3 is CAWSVGLAGAYEQYF. The CDR3 nucleotides are TGTGCCTGGAGTGTAGGGCTAGCGGGAGCCTACGAGCAGTACTTC. The entire variable domain, with the rest obtained from reference TRBV30 and TRBJ2-7, is as follows: SQTIHQWPATLVQPVGSPLSLECTVEGTSNPNLYWYRQAAGRGLQLLFYSVGIGQISSEVPQNLSASRPQDRQFILSSKKLLLSDSGFYLCAWSVGLAGAYEQYFGPGTRLTVT.

The chain has TRBV10-3 and TRBJ2-3; 14 bases are a match to TRBD2. Trimming removed 4 bases from V and 1 base from J; junction bases left unmatched: 4. CDR1 and CDR2 from the germline V gene are ENHRY and SYGVKD. The CDR3 contains 17 residues. CDR3 sequence: CAISAQGLAGGTDTQYF. The CDR3, as DNA: TGTGCCATCAGTGCCCAGGGACTAGCGGGGGGCACAGATACGCAGTATTTT.

The V call is TRBV4-2, the J call TRBJ2-7; possible D gene TRBD1, 6 bases. Trimming left V 3 bases short and J 2 bases short, with 14 bases between. Germline-derived CDR1 and CDR2 are LGHNA and YNFKEQ. The CDR3 contains 15 residues. CDR3 protein: CASSHPDSKTYEQYF. The DNA of the CDR3 is TGTGCCAGCAGCCATCCGGACAGCAAAACCTACGAGCAGTACTTC.

The chain combines TRBV7-3 with TRBJ1-2; D is perhaps TRBD1 (6 bases). CDR3 length: 13 amino acids. The V end was cut by 5 bases, the J end by 8 bases, with 15 bases between. Germline loops: CDR1 SGHTA, CDR2 FQGTGA. CDR3 amino acids: CASSHSGGLGYTF. In DNA, the CDR3 is TGTGCCAGCAGCCATTCGGGGGGGCTCGGCTACACCTTC.

This chain uses TRBV5-1 with TRBJ2-3, with a possible D match to TRBD2 (5 bases). From germline, CDR1 is SGHRS and CDR2 YFSETQ. CDR3 size: 14 residues. V was pared by 3 bases and J by 1 base, with 9 bases between. CDR3 bases: TGCGCCAGCAGCTCGCTGGGAGGCACAGATACGCAGTATTTT. Translation: CASSSLGGTDTQYF.

The CDR3 DNA sequence: TGTGCCAGTAGTAAACAAGTCATGAACACTGAAGCTTTCTTT. It codes for CASSKQVMNTEAFF. This chain links TRBV19 with TRBJ1-1; D ambiguous. Germline assignment: CDR1 LNHDA and CDR2 SQIVND (reference sequence). The CDR3 totals 14 residues. Deletions cut 4 bases from V and 0 bases from J, with 9 bases between. The whole variable domain, remainder taken from reference TRBV19 and TRBJ1-1, is DGGITQSPKYLFRKEGQNVTLSCEQNLNHDAMYWYRQDPGQGLRLIYYSQIVNDFQKGDIAEGYSVSREKKESFPLTVTSAQKNPTAFYLCASSKQVMNTEAFFGQGTRLTVV.

This chain connects TRBV11-2 to TRBJ1-3; unclear D gene. The CDR3 totals 13 residues. Trimming took off 5 bases at V and 9 bases at J, with 14 bases between the two ends. CDR1 is SGHAT, CDR2 FQNNGV, per germline. In DNA form, the CDR3 reads TGTGCCAGCAGCATTGGACTAGCGGGCACCATATATTTT. Protein product: CASSIGLAGTIYF.

This sequence joins TRBV6-6 and TRBJ1-5, with TRBD1 as a possible D gene (6 bases). With 2 bases removed from V and 7 bases from J, the gap between germline ends came to 18 bases. This CDR3 has 16 amino acids. Germline-derived CDR1 and CDR2 are MNHNY and SVGAGI (reference sequence). CDR3 DNA sequence: TGTGCCAGCAGTTACGCCCGGGGTGGTAGGGGGCAGCCCCAGCATTTT. This translates into CASSYARGGRGQPQHF.

This chain links TRBV5-1 with TRBJ2-3; 7 bases are shared with TRBD1. With 4 bases clipped from V and 3 bases from J, the junction kept 5 bases outside the gene matches. The CDR3 is 14 amino acids. Germline CDR1 SGHRS, CDR2 YFSETQ. The CDR3, as DNA: TGCGCCAGCAGCACCCGGGACAGTACAGATACGCAGTATTTT. It specifies CASSTRDSTDTQYF.

This chain uses TRBV5-5 with TRBJ1-1; 10 bases line up with TRBD1. There are 14 residues in the CDR3. J lost 4 bases, V lost 3 bases, and 3 bases had no gene match. Germline CDR1 and CDR2: SGHKS and YYEKEE (reference sequence). The CDR3 nucleotides read TGTGCCAGCAGCTGGGACAGGGGATTCACTGAAGCTTTCTTT. It encodes CASSWDRGFTEAFF.